This record concerns one T cell receptor beta chain sequence. The antigen is not known. CDR1 and CDR2 (germline): MDHEN, SYDVKM. V was pared by 6 bases and J by 6 bases, with 4 bases of the junction left unmatched. This CDR3 is built from 14 residues. This specimen comes from a study of vaccination and CD4 T cells after COVID-19. With the Oncomine TCR Beta short-read assay, DNA from cultured CD4+ T cells was sequenced. Cultured CD4+ T cells yielded the extracted genomic DNA. TCRdb re-called the PCR reads with MiXCR, one entry per CDR3 protein. The sample yields over 10,000 distinct CDR3 sequences, approximately 50% seen once. The treatment is: roughly 11-day PBMC culture with coronavirus spike peptide pools or control peptides (ViraFEST assay). The ViraFEST method relied on peptide pools to expand antigen-specific T cells, followed by TCR sequencing.

The TCR sequence derives from a human donor who had recovered from COVID-19. The sample consisted of CD4+ T cells from blood, cultured in vitro. The chain uses TRBV28 and TRBJ1-6; 8 nucleotides line up with TRBD1. CDR3 loop: CASSHDRGNSPLHF. The CDR3 nucleotides are TGTGCCAGCAGCCATGACAGGGGTAATTCACCCCTCCACTTT.